The sequence of this T cell receptor (beta chain) was determined in a study of T cells in Graves' hyperthyroidism and ophthalmopathy. This clonotype appeared a few times. CDR3 length equals 13 residues. Trimming left V 1 base short and J 5 bases short, with 9 bases between. Germline CDR1 reads KGHSH; CDR2 reads LQKENI. Hyperthyroidism patients were newly diagnosed, had disease duration under 2 months, and were aged 18 to 65 years. Orbital computed tomography, thyroid ultrasound, serum thyroxine and TRAb, and clinical symptoms together informed the diagnoses. Researchers took RNA transcripts and amplified the TCR beta CDR3 regions from them. During a first-round RT-PCR of the TCR CDR3, the HTBI primer set was used. MiXCR was run by TCRdb on the multiplex PCR reads, yielding one entry per CDR3 protein. Of under 350,000 distinct CDR3 sequences in the sample, approximately 14% were seen once.

This chain connects TRBV18 to TRBJ2-7, with D uncertain. What was sequenced was blood. This TCR was recovered from a woman between 35 and 50 years old with Graves' hyperthyroidism. The DNA of the CDR3 is TGTGCCAGCTCACCACTTTGGTCCAACGAGCAGTACTTC. This translates into CASSPLWSNEQYF.